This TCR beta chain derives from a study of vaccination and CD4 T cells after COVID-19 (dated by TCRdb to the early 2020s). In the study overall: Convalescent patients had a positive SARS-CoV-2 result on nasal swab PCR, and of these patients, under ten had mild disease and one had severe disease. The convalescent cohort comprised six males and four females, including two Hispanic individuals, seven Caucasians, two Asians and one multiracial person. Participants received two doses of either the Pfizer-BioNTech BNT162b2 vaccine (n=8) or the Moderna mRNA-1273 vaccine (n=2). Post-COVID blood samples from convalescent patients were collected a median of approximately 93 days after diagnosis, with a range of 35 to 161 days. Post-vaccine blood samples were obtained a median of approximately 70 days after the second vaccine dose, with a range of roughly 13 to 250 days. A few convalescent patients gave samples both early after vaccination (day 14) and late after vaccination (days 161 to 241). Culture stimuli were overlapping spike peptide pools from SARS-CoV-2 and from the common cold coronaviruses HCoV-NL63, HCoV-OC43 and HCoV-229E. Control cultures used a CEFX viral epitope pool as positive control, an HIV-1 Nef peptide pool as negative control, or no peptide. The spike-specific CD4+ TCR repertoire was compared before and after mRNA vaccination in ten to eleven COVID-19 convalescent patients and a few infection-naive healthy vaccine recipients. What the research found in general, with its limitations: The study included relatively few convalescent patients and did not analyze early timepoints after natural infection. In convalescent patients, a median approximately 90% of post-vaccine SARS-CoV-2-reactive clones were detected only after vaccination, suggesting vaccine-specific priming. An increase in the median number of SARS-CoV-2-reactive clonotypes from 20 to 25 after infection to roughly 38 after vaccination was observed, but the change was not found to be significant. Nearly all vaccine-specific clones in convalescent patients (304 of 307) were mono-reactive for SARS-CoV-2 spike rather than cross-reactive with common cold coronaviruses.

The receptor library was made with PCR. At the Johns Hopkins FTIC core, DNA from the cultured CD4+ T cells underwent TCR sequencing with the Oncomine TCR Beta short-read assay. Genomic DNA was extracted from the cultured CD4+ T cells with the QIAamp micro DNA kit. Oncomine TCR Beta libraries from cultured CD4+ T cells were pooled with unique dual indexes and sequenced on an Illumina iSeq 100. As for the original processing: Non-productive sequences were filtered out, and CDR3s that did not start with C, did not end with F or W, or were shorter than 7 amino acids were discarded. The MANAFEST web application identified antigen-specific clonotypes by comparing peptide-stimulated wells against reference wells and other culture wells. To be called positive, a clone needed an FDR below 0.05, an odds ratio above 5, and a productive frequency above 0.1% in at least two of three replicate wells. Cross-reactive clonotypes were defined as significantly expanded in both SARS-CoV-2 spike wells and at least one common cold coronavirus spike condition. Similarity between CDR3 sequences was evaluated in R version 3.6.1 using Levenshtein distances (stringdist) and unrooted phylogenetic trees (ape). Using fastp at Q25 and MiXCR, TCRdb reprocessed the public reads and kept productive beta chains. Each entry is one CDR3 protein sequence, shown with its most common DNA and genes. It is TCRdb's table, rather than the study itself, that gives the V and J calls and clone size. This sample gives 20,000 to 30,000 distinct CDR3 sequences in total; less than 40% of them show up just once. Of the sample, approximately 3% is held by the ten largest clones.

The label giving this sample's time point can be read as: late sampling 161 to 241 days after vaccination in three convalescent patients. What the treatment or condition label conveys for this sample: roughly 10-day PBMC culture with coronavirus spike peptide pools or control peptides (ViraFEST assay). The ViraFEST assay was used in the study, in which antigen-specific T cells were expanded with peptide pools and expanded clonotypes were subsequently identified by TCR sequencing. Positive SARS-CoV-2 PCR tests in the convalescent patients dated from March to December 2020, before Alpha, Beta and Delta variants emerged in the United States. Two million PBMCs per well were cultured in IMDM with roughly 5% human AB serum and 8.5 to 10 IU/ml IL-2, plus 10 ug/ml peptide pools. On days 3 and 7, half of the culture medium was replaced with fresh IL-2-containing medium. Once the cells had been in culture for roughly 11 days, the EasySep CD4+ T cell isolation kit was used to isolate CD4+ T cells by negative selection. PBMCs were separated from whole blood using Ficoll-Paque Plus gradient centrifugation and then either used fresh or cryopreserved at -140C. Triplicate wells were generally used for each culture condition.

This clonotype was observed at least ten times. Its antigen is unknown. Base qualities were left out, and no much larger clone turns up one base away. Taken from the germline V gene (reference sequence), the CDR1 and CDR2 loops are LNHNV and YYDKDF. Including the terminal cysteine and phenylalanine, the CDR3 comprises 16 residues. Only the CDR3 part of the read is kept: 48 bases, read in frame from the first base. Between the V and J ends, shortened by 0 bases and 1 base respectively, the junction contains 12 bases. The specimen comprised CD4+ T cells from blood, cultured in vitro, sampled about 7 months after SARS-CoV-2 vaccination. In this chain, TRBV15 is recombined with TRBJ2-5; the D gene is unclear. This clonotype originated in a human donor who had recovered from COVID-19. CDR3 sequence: CATSRELGLVQETQYF. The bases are TGTGCCACCAGCAGAGAATTAGGGCTAGTCCAAGAGACCCAGTACTTC.